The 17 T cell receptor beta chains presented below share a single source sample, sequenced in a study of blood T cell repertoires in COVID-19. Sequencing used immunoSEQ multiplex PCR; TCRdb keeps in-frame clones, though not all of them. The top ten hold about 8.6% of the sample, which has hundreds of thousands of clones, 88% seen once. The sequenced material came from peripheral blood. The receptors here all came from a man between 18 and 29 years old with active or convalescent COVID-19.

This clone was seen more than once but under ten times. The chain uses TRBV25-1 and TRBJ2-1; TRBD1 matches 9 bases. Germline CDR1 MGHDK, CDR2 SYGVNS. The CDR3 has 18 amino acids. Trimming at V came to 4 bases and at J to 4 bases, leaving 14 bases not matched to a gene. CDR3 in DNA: TGTGCCAGCAGTGGGGACAGGGACACAGCAAGAATTTACAATGAGCAGTTCTTC. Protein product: CASSGDRDTARIYNEQFF.

This CDR3 is CASTGQSYGYTF. Here the CDR3 DNA reads TGCGCCAGTACGGGACAGAGCTATGGCTACACCTTC. V is TRBV10-2 and J is TRBJ1-2; 7 bases fit TRBD1. The CDR3 has 12 amino acids. Germline V gives CDR1 WSHSY, CDR2 SAAADI. With 9 bases clipped from V and 4 bases from J, the junction kept 5 bases outside the gene matches.

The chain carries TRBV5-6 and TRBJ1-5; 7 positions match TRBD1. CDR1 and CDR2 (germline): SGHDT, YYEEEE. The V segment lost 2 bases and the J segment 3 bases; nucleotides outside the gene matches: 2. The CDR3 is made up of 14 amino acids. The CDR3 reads CASSLGTANQPQHF. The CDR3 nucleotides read TGTGCCAGCAGCTTAGGGACAGCCAATCAGCCCCAGCATTTT. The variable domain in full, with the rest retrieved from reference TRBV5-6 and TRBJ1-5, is DAGVTQSPTHLIKTRGQQVTLRCSPKSGHDTVSWYQQALGQGPQFIFQYYEEEERQRGNFPDRFSGHQFPNYSSELNVNALLLGDSALYLCASSLGTANQPQHFGDGTRLSIL.

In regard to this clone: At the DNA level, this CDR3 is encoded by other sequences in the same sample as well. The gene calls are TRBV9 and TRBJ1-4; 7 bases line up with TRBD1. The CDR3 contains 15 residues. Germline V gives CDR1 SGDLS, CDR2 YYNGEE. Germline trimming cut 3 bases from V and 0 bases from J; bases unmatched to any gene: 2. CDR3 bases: TGTGCCAGCAGCGGGGGGACAGCAACTAATGAAAAACTGTTTTTT. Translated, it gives CASSGGTATNEKLFF.

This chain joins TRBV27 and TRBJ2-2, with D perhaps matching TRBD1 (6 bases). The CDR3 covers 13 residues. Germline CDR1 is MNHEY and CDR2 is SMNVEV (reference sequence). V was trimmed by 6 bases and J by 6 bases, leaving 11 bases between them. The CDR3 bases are TGTGCCAGCAGAACTACAGGGTCCGGGGAGCTGTTTTTT. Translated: CASRTTGSGELFF.

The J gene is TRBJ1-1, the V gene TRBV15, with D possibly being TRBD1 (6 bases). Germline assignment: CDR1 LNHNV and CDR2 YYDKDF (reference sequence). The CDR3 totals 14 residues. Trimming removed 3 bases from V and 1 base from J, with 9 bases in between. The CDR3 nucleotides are TGTGCCACCAGCAGCAGGGGCGAGAACACTGAAGCTTTCTTT. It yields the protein CATSSRGENTEAFF.

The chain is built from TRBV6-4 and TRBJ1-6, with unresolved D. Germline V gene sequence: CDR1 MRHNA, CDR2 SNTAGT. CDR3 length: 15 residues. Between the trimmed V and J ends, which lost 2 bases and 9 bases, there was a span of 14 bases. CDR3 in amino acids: CASSDNAVVGSPLHF. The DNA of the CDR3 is TGTGCCAGCAGTGACAATGCAGTCGTTGGTTCACCCCTCCACTTT.

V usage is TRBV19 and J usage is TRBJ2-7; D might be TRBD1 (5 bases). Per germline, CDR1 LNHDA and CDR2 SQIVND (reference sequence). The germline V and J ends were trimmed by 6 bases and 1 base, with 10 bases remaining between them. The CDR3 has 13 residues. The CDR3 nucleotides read TGTGCCAGTAGCAGGACATTTTCCTACGAGCAGTACTTC. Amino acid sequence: CASSRTFSYEQYF.

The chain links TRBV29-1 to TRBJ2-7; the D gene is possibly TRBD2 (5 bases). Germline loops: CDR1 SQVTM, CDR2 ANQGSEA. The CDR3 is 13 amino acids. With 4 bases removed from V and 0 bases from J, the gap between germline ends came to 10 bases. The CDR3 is CSVGTLSSYEQYF. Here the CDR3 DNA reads TGCAGCGTTGGGACTCTTAGCTCCTACGAGCAGTACTTC.

The CDR3 here is CASSYGGATEAFF. The CDR3 DNA is TGTGCCAGCAGTTACGGGGGGGCCACTGAAGCTTTCTTT. The rearrangement joins TRBV6-5 to TRBJ1-1, with D possibly TRBD1 on 6 matching bases. Per germline, CDR1 MNHEY and CDR2 SVGAGI. Trimming shortened V by 2 bases and J by 4 bases, and 8 bases separated the two germline ends. CDR3 length equals 13 residues.

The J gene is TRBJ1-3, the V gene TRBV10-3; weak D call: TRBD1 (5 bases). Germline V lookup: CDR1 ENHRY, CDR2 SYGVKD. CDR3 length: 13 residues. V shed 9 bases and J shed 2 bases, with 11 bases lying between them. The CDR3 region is CAIGTLTGNTIYF. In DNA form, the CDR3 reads TGTGCCATTGGGACTTTGACTGGAAACACCATATATTTT.

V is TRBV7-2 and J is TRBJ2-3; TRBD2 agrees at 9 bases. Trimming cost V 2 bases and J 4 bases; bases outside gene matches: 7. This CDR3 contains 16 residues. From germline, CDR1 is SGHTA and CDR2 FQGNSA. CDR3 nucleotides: TGTGCCAGCAGCTTATACCTAGCGGGGACGGCAGATACGCAGTATTTT. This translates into CASSLYLAGTADTQYF.

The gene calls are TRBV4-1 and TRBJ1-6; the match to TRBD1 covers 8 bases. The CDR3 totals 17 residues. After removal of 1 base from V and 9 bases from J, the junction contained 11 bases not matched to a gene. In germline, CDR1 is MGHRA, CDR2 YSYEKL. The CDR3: CASSQGTGPGSSSPLHF. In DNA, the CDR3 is TGCGCCAGCAGCCAAGGGACAGGGCCTGGTTCCTCTTCACCCCTCCACTTT.

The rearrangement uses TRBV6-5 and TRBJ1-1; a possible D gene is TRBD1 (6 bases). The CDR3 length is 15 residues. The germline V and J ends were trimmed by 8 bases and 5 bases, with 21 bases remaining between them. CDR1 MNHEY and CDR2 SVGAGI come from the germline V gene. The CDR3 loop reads CASRKRGGQTTEAFF. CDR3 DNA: TGTGCCAGCCGAAAACGCGGGGGACAAACGACTGAAGCTTTCTTT.

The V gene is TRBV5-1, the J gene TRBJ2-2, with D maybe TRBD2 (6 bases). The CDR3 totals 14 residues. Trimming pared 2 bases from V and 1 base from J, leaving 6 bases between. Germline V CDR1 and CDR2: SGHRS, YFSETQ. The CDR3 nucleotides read TGCGCCAGCAGCTTCGGGGGGAACACCGGGGAGCTGTTTTTT. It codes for CASSFGGNTGELFF. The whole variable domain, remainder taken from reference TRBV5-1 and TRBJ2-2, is KAGVTQTPRYLIKTRGQQVTLSCSPISGHRSVSWYQQTPGQGLQFLFEYFSETQRNKGNFPGRFSGRQFSNSRSEMNVSTLELGDSALYLCASSFGGNTGELFFGEGSRLTVL.

CDR3 nucleotides: TGCGCCAGCAGCCAACGACGGGACACCCACGAGCAGTACTTC. Amino acids: CASSQRRDTHEQYF. The chain couples TRBV4-1 to TRBJ2-7; possible D gene TRBD1, 6 bases. V shed 2 bases and J shed 5 bases, with 13 bases lying between them. There are 14 residues in the CDR3. The germline CDR1 and CDR2 sequences are MGHRA and YSYEKL.

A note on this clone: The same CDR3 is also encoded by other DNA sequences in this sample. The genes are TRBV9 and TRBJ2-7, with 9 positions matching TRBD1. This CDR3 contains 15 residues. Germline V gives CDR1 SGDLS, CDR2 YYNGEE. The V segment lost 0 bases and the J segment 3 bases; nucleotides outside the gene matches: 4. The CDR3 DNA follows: TGTGCCAGCAGCGTAGGCGGGACAGGGAACTACGAGCAGTACTTC. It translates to CASSVGGTGNYEQYF.